The clone carrying this TCR beta chain was counted ten times or more. Its target is unknown. The sample comes from a study of T-cell reconstitution after alpha-beta-depleted transplantation in children. TCRbeta library construction was performed incorporating unique molecular identifiers. Using its own MiXCR run on the PCR reads, TCRdb lists one record per CDR3 protein. The repertoire has under 250,000 distinct CDR3 sequences, roughly 7.1% of them found once; the top ten carry approximately 5.7%. Study conclusions and caveats: Newly produced T cells mostly provided counts and TCRbeta diversity after one year, as hyperexpanded clones declined. Several hundred rapidly expanded clones from non-depleted graft cells reportedly supplied alpha-beta T cells about two months post-transplant. Some patients' high day-60 TCRbeta diversity was attributed to recipient cells surviving conditioning.

This CDR3 has 14 residues. Trimming took off 7 bases at V and 5 bases at J, with 15 bases between the two ends. The germline V gene encodes CDR1 MDHEN and CDR2 SYDVKM. J is TRBJ1-5 and V is TRBV28; D remains ambiguous. The TCR comes from a boy younger than 10 with acute lymphoblastic leukemia, due to receive a stem cell transplant. Sequences were derived from PBMCs, sampled before TCRalphabeta/CD19-depleted stem cell transplant. The CDR3 coding sequence is TGTGCCAGCAACCCCCAAAGGGAAGATCAGCCCCAGCATTTT. It encodes CASNPQREDQPQHF.